The 16 T cell receptor beta chains given below trace back to one sample, sequenced in a study of blood T cell repertoires in COVID-19. The table came from immunoSEQ multiplex PCR; TCRdb's copy has only in-frame clones and leaves some out. The sample lists 150,000 or so clones; around 84% were seen once. The sequenced sample was PBMCs or T cells enriched from blood (not recorded which). These receptors were collected from a woman in her forties or fifties who had recovered from COVID-19.

The chain employs TRBV5-5 and TRBJ2-7; 10 nucleotides agree with TRBD2. The CDR3 length is 15 residues. The germline V gene encodes CDR1 SGHKS and CDR2 YYEKEE (reference sequence). V dropped 7 bases and J dropped 4; count of bases not matched to a gene: 11. In DNA form, the CDR3 reads TGTGCCAGCGCCAACACCGGGACTAGCGAATACGAGCAGTACTTC. It encodes CASANTGTSEYEQYF.

V usage is TRBV12-5 and J usage is TRBJ1-3, with D uncertain. CDR1 and CDR2 from the germline V gene are LGHNT and FRNRAP. The CDR3 is 14 residues long. V lost 1 base and J lost 0, with 4 bases in between. In DNA form, the CDR3 reads TGTGCTAGTGGTTTGGGACTCTCTGGAAACACCATATATTTT. This codes for CASGLGLSGNTIYF. The variable domain in full, with the rest retrieved from reference TRBV12-5 and TRBJ1-3, is DARVTQTPRHKVTEMGQEVTMRCQPILGHNTVFWYRQTMMQGLELLAYFRNRAPLDDSGMPKDRFSAEMPDATLATLKIQPSEPRDSAVYFCASGLGLSGNTIYFGEGSWLTVV.

This chain uses TRBV6-1 with TRBJ1-5; 7 nucleotides align to TRBD1. Germline V gene data show CDR1 as MNHNS and CDR2 as SASEGT. This CDR3 is built from 15 residues. V lost 2 bases and J lost 7; bases outside the gene matches: 8. As DNA, the CDR3 is TGTGCCAGCAGTGAATCGTCAGGGGGTGGCCAGCCCCAGCATTTT. Translation: CASSESSGGGQPQHF.

The chain carries TRBV19 and TRBJ1-4, with D uncertain. In germline, CDR1 is LNHDA, CDR2 SQIVND (reference sequence). The ends were cut back, 6 bases at V and 4 bases at J, with 12 bases in the middle. The CDR3 is made up of 14 amino acids. The CDR3 loop is CASSQQSFNEKLFF. In nucleotides, the CDR3 is TGTGCCAGTAGCCAACAGAGTTTTAATGAAAAACTGTTTTTT.

The chain combines TRBV28 with TRBJ2-2; D is uncertain. The CDR3 has 12 residues. Germline values: CDR1 MDHEN, CDR2 SYDVKM. V was pared by 7 bases and J by 2 bases, with 5 bases between. The CDR3 sequence is CASKSNTGELFF. The CDR3, as DNA: TGTGCCAGCAAAAGCAACACCGGGGAGCTGTTTTTT.

The chain is built from TRBV7-2 and TRBJ2-7; perhaps TRBD1 as D (6 bases). V was shortened by 5 bases and J by 6 bases, with 14 bases between the two germline ends. The germline gives CDR1 SGHTA, CDR2 FQGNSA. The CDR3 loop spans 13 amino acids. This CDR3 reads CASSPQNRVEQYF. The CDR3 nucleotides are TGTGCCAGCAGCCCTCAAAACAGGGTCGAGCAGTACTTC.

The genes are TRBV28 and TRBJ1-5; D is perhaps TRBD1 (6 bases). The V gene lost 6 bases and the J gene lost 4 bases, with 16 bases spanning the gap. The CDR3 sequence is 15 residues long. Germline values: CDR1 MDHEN, CDR2 SYDVKM. This CDR3 reads CASSPGGHKNQPQHF. The CDR3 nucleotides are TGTGCCAGCAGCCCGGGGGGGCACAAAAATCAGCCCCAGCATTTT.

This clone was picked up one time. The chain couples TRBV7-9 to TRBJ1-4; no clear D gene. This CDR3 has 14 amino acids. Germline V gives CDR1 SEHNR, CDR2 FQNEAQ (reference sequence). V lost 5 bases and J lost 3, with 10 bases in between. CDR3 DNA sequence: TGTGCCAGCAGCCCGGGATTAGCTAATGAAAAACTGTTTTTT. Its protein product is CASSPGLANEKLFF. The whole variable domain, remainder taken from reference TRBV7-9 and TRBJ1-4, is DTGVSQNPRHKITKRGQNVTFRCDPISEHNRLYWYRQTLGQGPEFLTYFQNEAQLEKSRLLSDRFSAERPKGSFSTLEIQRTEQGDSAMYLCASSPGLANEKLFFGSGTQLSVL.

This clone was detected once. The genes are TRBV4-1 and TRBJ2-1, with 9 bases matching TRBD1. Germline loops: CDR1 MGHRA, CDR2 YSYEKL. J gave up 8 bases and V 4 bases, and 21 bases lay outside the gene matches. The CDR3 is made up of 19 amino acids. The CDR3 is CASSPTGTGLQPVRDEQFF. CDR3 DNA sequence: TGCGCCAGCAGCCCTACCGGGACAGGGTTACAACCCGTTAGGGATGAGCAGTTCTTC.

CDR3 sequence reads: CASNAGAGTDTQYF. For the CDR3, the DNA is TGTGCCAGCAATGCGGGGGCGGGCACAGATACGCAGTATTTT. This chain joins TRBV27 and TRBJ2-3; possibly TRBD2 for D (7 bases). V lost 7 bases to trimming and J lost 1 base, with 12 bases between them. CDR1 and CDR2 from the germline V gene are MNHEY and SMNVEV (reference sequence). The CDR3 contains 14 residues.

The rearrangement uses TRBV19 and TRBJ2-1; 9 bases map to TRBD1. J lost 6 bases, V lost 5 bases, and 8 bases had no gene match. Germline V CDR1 and CDR2: LNHDA, SQIVND (reference sequence). The CDR3 is 15 residues long. CDR3 DNA sequence: TGTGCCAGTAGTCTCCCGACAGGGGGATCCAATGAGCAGTTCTTC. Amino acids: CASSLPTGGSNEQFF.

This clone was seen once. This sequence joins TRBV12-3 or TRBV12-4 and TRBJ2-3; D gene ambiguous. This CDR3 has 12 amino acids. With 3 bases removed from V and 5 bases from J, the gap between germline ends came to 6 bases. The CDR3 spells CASSFGLDTQYF. The CDR3 DNA reads as TGTGCCAGCAGTTTTGGGCTAGATACGCAGTATTTT.

The chain couples TRBV19 to TRBJ2-1, with 8 bases aligning to TRBD2. Losses at the gene ends were 2 bases for V and 7 bases for J; bases not matched to a gene: 4. Germline CDR1 LNHDA, CDR2 SQIVND (reference sequence). This CDR3 has 14 residues. Here the CDR3 reads CASSISGSLNEQFF. The CDR3 nucleotides read TGTGCCAGTAGTATAAGCGGGAGTTTGAATGAGCAGTTCTTC. Together with reference TRBV19 and TRBJ2-1, the CDR3 gives the full variable domain: DGGITQSPKYLFRKEGQNVTLSCEQNLNHDAMYWYRQDPGQGLRLIYYSQIVNDFQKGDIAEGYSVSREKKESFPLTVTSAQKNPTAFYLCASSISGSLNEQFFGPGTRLTVL.

The chain uses TRBV14 and TRBJ1-3, with D tentatively TRBD1 (6 bases). The CDR3 extends over 15 amino acids. V was clipped by 5 bases and J by 3 bases, with 14 bases between them. CDR1 and CDR2 (germline): SGHDN, FVKESK. CDR3: CASSVQGISGNTIYF. The CDR3 DNA reads TGTGCCAGCAGCGTCCAGGGGATTAGTGGAAACACCATATATTTT.

The chain has TRBV5-1 and TRBJ2-1; TRBD2 agrees at 7 bases. The CDR3 runs to 15 residues. CDR1 and CDR2 (germline): SGHRS, YFSETQ. Germline trimming cut 4 bases from V and 5 bases from J; bases unmatched to any gene: 9. The CDR3 coding sequence is TGCGCCAGCAGCAAACCCCAGCGGGGCAACAATGAGCAGTTCTTC. Its translation is CASSKPQRGNNEQFF.

The chain uses TRBV6-6 and TRBJ1-3; D remains ambiguous. CDR3 size: 13 residues. V was clipped by 7 bases and J by 3 bases, with 10 bases between them. Germline V gene data show CDR1 as MNHNY and CDR2 as SVGAGI (reference sequence). CDR3 nucleotides: TGTGCCAGCACCCTAAACCTTGGAAACACCATATATTTT. It yields the protein CASTLNLGNTIYF.